This TCR beta chain was sequenced for a study of T cells and Merkel cell carcinoma outcomes. CDR1 is MNHEY and CDR2 is SVGAGI in the germline V gene. The CDR3 has 16 amino acids. V was pared by 0 bases and J by 2 bases, with 11 bases between. Sequencing used immunoSEQ multiplex PCR; TCRdb keeps in-frame clones, though not all of them. The sample lists around 15,000 clones, more than 75% seen once, with more than 7.5% in the top ten. This clonotype was sampled from a human donor with Merkel cell carcinoma. This rearrangement joins TRBV6-5 to TRBJ1-3; a possible D gene is TRBD1 (5 bases). The sequenced sample consisted of tumor tissue from Merkel cell carcinoma. The CDR3 sequence: CASSYSSGGAGNTIYF. DNA of the CDR3: TGTGCCAGCAGTTACTCGAGTGGGGGGGCTGGAAACACCATATATTTT.